The 20 T cell receptor beta chains below were found in one sample sequenced in a study of CD8 T cells in ankylosing spondylitis. TCRdb recomputed calls from the 5' RACE reads with MiXCR, one row per CDR3 protein. Of 100,000 or so distinct CDR3 sequences listed, 24% were seen once; the top ten hold 9% to 15%. The sequencing input was synovial fluid, either unsorted or a sorted T cell fraction (not recorded which). The source is a male donor with ankylosing spondylitis.

The table lists this clonotype with a few counts. The chain joins TRBV2 to TRBJ2-7, with a weak D call TRBD1 (6 bases). Germline-derived CDR1 and CDR2 are SNHLY and FYNNEI. Trimming stripped 7 bases from V and 0 bases from J, with 16 bases between. CDR3 length: 15 amino acids. Written as DNA, the CDR3 is TGTGCCAGCACCCCCAGGGGCCTAAGCTCCTACGAGCAGTACGTC. Translated, it gives CASTPRGLSSYEQYV.

The chain couples TRBV29-1 to TRBJ2-5; 8 bases fit TRBD1. CDR3 length: 13 amino acids. The germline gives CDR1 SQVTM, CDR2 ANQGSEA. V shed 6 bases and J 0 bases; nucleotides not matched to a gene: 3. CDR3 DNA: TGCAGCGTCCCGGGACAGGACCAAGAGACCCAGTACTTC. Translated: CSVPGQDQETQYF.

This clonotype was seen only a few times. The chain couples TRBV20-1 to TRBJ2-1; D gene ambiguous. V lost 7 bases to trimming and J lost 0 bases, with 13 bases between them. Germline values: CDR1 DFQATT, CDR2 SNEGSKA (reference sequence). This CDR3 has 14 residues. For the CDR3, the DNA is TGCAGTGGGGTGGTGCCGAGCTCCTACAATGAGCAGTTCTTC. Amino acids: CSGVVPSSYNEQFF.

This clonotype appeared a few times. V and J are TRBV28 and TRBJ1-6; unclear D gene. The CDR3 length is 14 residues. With 3 bases removed from V and 10 bases from J, the gap between germline ends came to 13 bases. CDR1 MDHEN and CDR2 SYDVKM come from the germline V gene. The CDR3, as DNA: TGTGCCAGCAGTTTTGGGGTCGGGAGCTCACCCCTCCACTTT. It yields the protein CASSFGVGSSPLHF.

This chain connects TRBV7-2 to TRBJ2-3, with 11 bases aligning to TRBD2. CDR1 SGHTA and CDR2 FQGNSA come from the germline V gene. The CDR3 length is 16 residues. Germline trimming cut 5 bases from V and 5 bases from J; bases unmatched to any gene: 9. The CDR3 region is CASSRAPGTSGDTQYF. Here the CDR3 DNA reads TGTGCCAGCAGCCGAGCCCCCGGGACTAGCGGAGATACGCAGTATTTT.

This clonotype has a handful of counts. This chain uses TRBV29-1 with TRBJ1-6, with D unclear. With 7 bases removed from V and 0 bases from J, the gap between germline ends came to 7 bases. This CDR3 comprises 13 residues. Germline lookup yields CDR1 SQVTM and CDR2 ANQGSEA. The CDR3 DNA reads as TGCAGCGCCTCTAGCTCCTATAATTCACCCCTCCACTTT. Its translation: CSASSSYNSPLHF.

The CDR3 bases are TGTGCCAGCAGCCCGGGACCTCTCAATGAAAAACTGTTTTTT. Its translation is CASSPGPLNEKLFF. The gene calls are TRBV11-3 and TRBJ1-4; weak D call: TRBD1 (5 bases). Trimming stripped 5 bases from V and 5 bases from J, with 12 bases between. Germline loops: CDR1 SGHNT, CDR2 YENEEA. This CDR3 spans 14 amino acids.

There are a few counts of this clonotype. The chain is built from TRBV5-1 and TRBJ2-3, with 9 bases matching TRBD2. The CDR3 has 15 residues. Per germline, CDR1 SGHRS and CDR2 YFSETQ. V lost 3 bases and J lost 6; bases outside the gene matches: 8. The CDR3 DNA sequence: TGCGCCAGCAGCTCCAGGCTAGCGGGAATGGATACGCAGTATTTT. Translating it yields CASSSRLAGMDTQYF.

The V and J genes are TRBV5-1 and TRBJ2-4; 8 bases map to TRBD1. Germline V gives CDR1 SGHRS, CDR2 YFSETQ. V was clipped by 2 bases and J by 9 bases; unmatched bases: 7. CDR3 length: 14 amino acids. In nucleotides, the CDR3 is TGCGCCAGCAGCTTCAGTCAGGGGGCGGCCATTCAGTACTTC. Its protein is CASSFSQGAAIQYF.

The chain recombines TRBV15 with TRBJ1-2; D ambiguous. Germline assignment: CDR1 LNHNV and CDR2 YYDKDF (reference sequence). The CDR3 contains 13 residues. V gave up 0 bases and J gave up 8 bases, with 10 bases separating them. The CDR3 DNA is TGTGCCACCAGCAGAGATCGACTGGAGGGCTACACCTTC. Protein product: CATSRDRLEGYTF.

The V and J genes are TRBV5-1 and TRBJ2-2; D gene uncertain. V was clipped by 0 bases and J by 4 bases, with 4 bases between them. The CDR3 is 13 residues long. The germline gives CDR1 SGHRS, CDR2 YFSETQ. CDR3 coding DNA: TGCGCCAGCAGCTTGGACTTCACCGGGGAGCTGTTTTTT. Translated: CASSLDFTGELFF.

This clonotype was counted only a few times. The V gene is TRBV4-1, the J gene TRBJ2-1; D remains unclear. V was cut by 4 bases and J by 5 bases, with 18 bases left in between. CDR3 size: 16 residues. CDR1 and CDR2 (germline): MGHRA, YSYEKL. The chain's CDR3 is CASSLEPPPVDNEQFF. CDR3 in DNA: TGCGCCAGCAGCCTCGAGCCACCCCCGGTGGACAATGAGCAGTTCTTC.

This clonotype was counted ten times or more. The V gene is TRBV27, the J gene TRBJ1-1; D gene uncertain. The CDR3 loop spans 13 amino acids. The germline V and J ends were trimmed by 1 base and 1 base, with 4 bases remaining between them. Per germline, CDR1 MNHEY and CDR2 SMNVEV (reference sequence). CDR3 DNA: TGTGCCAGCAGTTTATACCAGAACACTGAAGCTTTCTTT. This translates into CASSLYQNTEAFF.

The chain is built from TRBV5-1 and TRBJ1-1; perhaps TRBD1 as D (5 bases). Between the trimmed V and J ends, which lost 0 bases and 0 bases, there was a span of 12 bases. This CDR3 region has 16 residues. Germline V CDR1 and CDR2: SGHRS, YFSETQ. CDR3 sequence reads: CASSLAGGSMNTEAFF. The CDR3 region has the DNA TGCGCCAGCAGCTTGGCCGGGGGGTCAATGAACACTGAAGCTTTCTTT.

This clonotype appeared a few times. The chain uses TRBV29-1 and TRBJ2-1, with D hard to call. There are 14 residues in the CDR3. CDR1 and CDR2 (germline): SQVTM, ANQGSEA. Trimming left V 0 bases short and J 6 bases short, with 12 bases between. CDR3 loop: CSVEDGIAGNEQFF. As DNA, the CDR3 is TGCAGCGTTGAAGATGGAATAGCAGGCAATGAGCAGTTCTTC.

This clonotype counts as medium-sized (0.01 to 0.1%). V gene TRBV9 combines with J gene TRBJ1-6; 8 positions agree with TRBD1. The V and J ends lost 1 base and 9 bases, in that order; junction bases with no gene match: 0. Germline V gene sequence: CDR1 SGDLS, CDR2 YYNGEE. The CDR3 extends over 13 amino acids. In nucleotides, the CDR3 is TGTGCCAGCAGCGTAACAGGGGGTTCACCCCTCCACTTT. This sequence encodes CASSVTGGSPLHF.

The DNA for the CDR3 is TGCGCCAGCAGTCCCCTCGAACGGACAGGCGTAGAGACCCAGTACTTC. Residues: CASSPLERTGVETQYF. The V call is TRBV5-1, the J call TRBJ2-5; 7 positions match TRBD1. This CDR3 is built from 16 residues. The V gene end was trimmed by 5 bases and the J gene end by 4 bases; junction bases not matched to a gene: 14. Germline V gene sequence: CDR1 SGHRS, CDR2 YFSETQ.

The chain is built from TRBV20-1 and TRBJ2-5; D is perhaps TRBD2 (5 bases). There are 16 residues in the CDR3. CDR1 DFQATT and CDR2 SNEGSKA come from the germline V gene (reference sequence). Trimming took 1 base from V and 1 from J, leaving 16 bases between them. CDR3 sequence reads: CSARVANRGIQETQYF. DNA for the CDR3: TGCAGTGCTAGAGTGGCTAACCGGGGAATCCAAGAGACCCAGTACTTC.

V gene TRBV9 combines with J gene TRBJ1-1; tentatively, D is TRBD1 (6 bases). The CDR3 is made up of 14 amino acids. Trimming shortened V by 4 bases and J by 5 bases, and 15 bases separated the two germline ends. Germline loops: CDR1 SGDLS, CDR2 YYNGEE. CDR3: CASSPTHRATEAFF. The CDR3 region has the DNA TGTGCCAGCAGCCCCACCCACAGGGCTACTGAAGCTTTCTTT.

This clonotype was counted at least ten times. The chain couples TRBV6-1 to TRBJ2-1, with a weak D call TRBD1 (6 bases). Germline V gives CDR1 MNHNS, CDR2 SASEGT. The V end was cut by 4 bases, the J end by 3 bases, with 7 bases between. The CDR3 is made up of 13 amino acids. The CDR3 reads CASSGQDYNEQFF. The CDR3 DNA is TGTGCCAGCAGTGGACAGGACTACAATGAGCAGTTCTTC.